At least ten counts were recorded for the clone carrying this T cell receptor beta chain. One entry per CDR3 protein results from TCRdb running MiXCR on the 5' RACE reads. Of about 360,000 distinct CDR3 sequences in the sample, approximately 15% were seen once. The sample originates from a study of T-cell memory formation after mild COVID-19. At the level of the study: Among the donors, TCR clusters were largely specific to each donor.

V dropped 5 bases and J dropped 2; count of bases not matched to a gene: 6. Germline CDR1 and CDR2: DFQATT and SNEGSKA (reference sequence). The CDR3 spans 15 residues. Sequencing input: PBMCs or a T cell subset sorted from them (not recorded which). The receptor was derived from a man aged 18 to 29 who had mild COVID-19 (a few samples of this study predate the infection). Cell type and time point are not known. The chain has TRBV20-1 and TRBJ1-3; TRBD1 agrees at 10 bases. The CDR3 DNA is TGCAGTGCTCTGACGACAGGGGGCCCTGGAAACACCATATATTTT. Translating gives CSALTTGGPGNTIYF.